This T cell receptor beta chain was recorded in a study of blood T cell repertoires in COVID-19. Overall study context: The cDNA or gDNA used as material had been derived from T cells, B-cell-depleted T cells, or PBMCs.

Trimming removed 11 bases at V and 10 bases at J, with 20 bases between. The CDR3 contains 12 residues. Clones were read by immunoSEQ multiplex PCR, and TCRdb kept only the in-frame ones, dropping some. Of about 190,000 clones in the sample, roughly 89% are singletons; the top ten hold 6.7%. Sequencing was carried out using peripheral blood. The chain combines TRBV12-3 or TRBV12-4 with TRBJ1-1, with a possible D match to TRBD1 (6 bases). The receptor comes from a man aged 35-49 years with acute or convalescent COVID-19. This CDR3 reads CASQTGQTSAFF. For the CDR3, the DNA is TGTGCCTCCCAGACAGGCCAGACATCAGCTTTCTTT.